This T cell receptor (beta chain) was recorded in a study of blood T cells in healthy people across ages (dated by TCRdb to about 2015). For the wider study: In model experiments, template switching captured roughly one uniquely barcoded TCR beta cDNA molecule for every two T cells. Using the same blood draw, the study looked at two additional independent replicas of 1 million unique cDNA reads for two donors, one aged 18 to 30 and the other aged 80 or older. The study measured age-related changes in TCR beta repertoire diversity using deep sequencing normalized with unique cDNA molecular identifiers. Donors were grouped into four age groups: young (average roughly 15 years), middle-aged (about 38), aged (around 56) and long-lived (around 82).

Donors were 39 systemically healthy Caucasian individuals from Russia aged about 6 to 100 years. Approximately 9.3 milliliters of peripheral blood were drawn from each donor into EDTA-treated Vacutainer tubes. PBMCs were isolated by Ficoll-Paque density-gradient centrifugation, with at least 6.5 million obtained per sample. Total RNA, at least 6 micrograms per sample, was extracted from PBMCs with Trizol reagent. Naive CD45RAhigh/CD27high T cell percentages were measured by flow cytometry on a PBMC aliquot from every donor. CDR1 and CDR2 are drawn from the germline V gene: SQVTM, ANQGSEA. V and J are truncated by 7 bases and 6 bases respectively, leaving an intervening sequence of 13 bases. The CDR3 starts with the cysteine, ends with the phenylalanine, and has 12 residues. Only the CDR3 region is kept as DNA, spanning 36 bases read in frame from base 1. Here is what the overall study found, with its caveats: Conclusive comparison of naive and antigen-experienced compartments was prevented by the profiling of bulk unsorted PBMCs. Estimates of total diversity based on one million sequenced T cells were regarded as lower bounds and as underestimates. A strong correlation was found between observed TCR beta diversity and the percentage of naive T cells measured by flow cytometry. Because the CMV infection status of the donors was unknown, age-related changes in expanded clonotypes may potentially have been confounded. Observed TCR beta diversity per million T cells fell roughly linearly with age, and a significant reduction was already apparent by age roughly 40. Compared with the aged group, more naive CD4+ T cells, fewer expanded clones and increased TCR diversity were shown by the long-lived group, suggesting age selection.

Library generation was performed with 5' RACE. The listed sequencing device is Illumina HiSeq 2500. A second PCR of roughly 6 to 12 cycles was performed with a sample-barcoded 5' primer and a J-beta primer mix. A template-switch 5' adaptor carrying 12 random nucleotides introduced a unique molecular identifier onto each TCR beta cDNA molecule. Each sample yielded at least 3 million CDR3-containing paired-end reads. The Mint cDNA synthesis kit, primed by a TRBC-specific oligonucleotide, was used to synthesize first-strand cDNA from all RNA. All cDNA was treated with uracil-DNA glycosylase and then went through a first 18-cycle PCR with the universal primers M1SS and BC2_uni_R. Turning to the authors' computational methods: For normalization, 1 million high-quality reads were randomly selected from each sample, with every read carrying a distinct molecular identifier. Reads with shared molecular identifiers were discarded instead of being binned into consensus sequences. MiTCR, with a Q25 quality threshold and the strictest error-elimination algorithm, was used for CDR3 identification, clonotype clustering and error correction. Lower-bound total TCR beta diversity was estimated with a nonparametric unseen species model using Euler transformation. The public reads were reanalyzed by TCRdb: fastp trimming at Q25, MiXCR alignment, in-frame beta chains only. Rows matching on CDR3 protein sequence are summarized as one entry with the most common DNA and genes. TCRdb's processing, not the authors' own work, is the source of the V and J calls. This sample holds around 520,000 distinct CDR3 sequences; 27% were observed only once. The top ten constitute under 4.5% of the sample.

Worth noting for this clonotype: Its antigen target is currently unknown. The sample holds no much larger clone one base away, and base qualities are not on file.

These same data were also listed under a study on T cells of mothers and their children. Taken from the second paper: Nine systemically healthy Caucasian individuals served as donors, namely three mothers together with their six children. cDNA synthesis used all of the extracted RNA, with 1.5 ug of RNA in each 15 ul reaction. In the second PCR, the M1S primer added sample barcodes and 2-4 random nucleotides. Over 9.5 million TCR beta CDR3 reads were obtained for each mother, and approximately 2.9 million reads were obtained for each child. Thymic selection shapes the output of TCR recombination in a similar way in related and unrelated pairs, and inherited differences have a minor effect. Related mother-child pairs always showed normalized repertoire overlap that was slightly higher than in unrelated mother-child pairs, though the difference was never significant. Persistent microchimeric T cell clones were not detected, at a sensitivity of about 90 clones per million clonotypes. The study used deep NGS to compare TCR beta repertoires of mothers and children, seeking features distinguishing related mother-child pairs from unrelated individuals. On average, the children were roughly 10 +/- 4 years old, while the mothers were about 37 +/- 4 years old. Libraries were sequenced on Illumina HiSeq 2000 with 100+100 nt paired-end reads after adapter ligation with NEBNext reagents. To avoid cross-contamination, the mother libraries and the child libraries were prepared a month apart and sequenced in separate runs. Between roughly 500,000 and 2,300,000 distinct TCR beta clonotypes were identified per donor. Naive TCR beta clonotypes were estimated from low-frequency clonotypes matched to each donor's FACS-determined naive share, without sorting.

The TCR originated in a boy aged 2 to 10 in good health. The receptor chain draws on TRBV29-1 and TRBJ2-4; the D assignment is uncertain and may be TRBD1 or TRBD2, with 5 bases supporting each. Specimen: blood. The nucleotide sequence reads TGCAGCGCCCGAGGGGCAGGAAACATTCAGTACTTC. This gives the protein CSARGAGNIQYF.